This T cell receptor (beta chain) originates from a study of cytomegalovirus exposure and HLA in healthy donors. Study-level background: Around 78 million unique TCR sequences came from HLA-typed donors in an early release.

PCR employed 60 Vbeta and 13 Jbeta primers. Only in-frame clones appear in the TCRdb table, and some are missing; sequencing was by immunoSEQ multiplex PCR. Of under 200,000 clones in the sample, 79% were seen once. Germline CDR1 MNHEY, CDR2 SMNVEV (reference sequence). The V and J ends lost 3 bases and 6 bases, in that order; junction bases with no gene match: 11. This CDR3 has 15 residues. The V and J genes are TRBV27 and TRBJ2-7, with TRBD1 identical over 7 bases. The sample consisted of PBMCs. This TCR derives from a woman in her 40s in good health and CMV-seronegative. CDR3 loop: CASSLSRQGLSEQYF. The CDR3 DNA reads TGTGCCAGCAGTTTGTCCCGACAGGGTCTGAGCGAGCAGTACTTC.